Listed here are 10 T cell receptor beta chains from one sample, sequenced in a study of blood T cell repertoires in COVID-19. The protocol was immunoSEQ multiplex PCR, while the TCRdb copy is restricted to in-frame clones and leaves out a portion. The profile shows just under 250,000 clones, about 89% of them singletons. The sample consisted of PBMCs or T cells enriched from blood (not recorded which). The receptors were sampled from a woman aged 30 to 39 who had recovered from COVID-19.

The chain carries TRBV28 and TRBJ1-5; D unclear. V lost 6 bases, J lost 3 bases, and 6 bases lay in between. The CDR3 spans 12 residues. Germline assignment: CDR1 MDHEN and CDR2 SYDVKM. CDR3 amino acids: CASRRINQPQHF. DNA for the CDR3: TGTGCCAGCAGGCGGATCAATCAGCCCCAGCATTTT.

This chain connects TRBV5-1 to TRBJ2-5, with 7 bases identical to TRBD2. Germline V lookup: CDR1 SGHRS, CDR2 YFSETQ. The CDR3 totals 13 residues. J lost 5 bases, V lost 4 bases, and 5 bases had no gene match. CDR3: CASSPTSYETQYF. The CDR3 region has the DNA TGCGCCAGCAGCCCGACTAGCTACGAGACCCAGTACTTC.

The V and J genes are TRBV19 and TRBJ1-2; 8 positions match TRBD1. The CDR3 has 12 amino acids. V lost 6 bases and J lost 5; bases outside the gene matches: 2. CDR1 and CDR2 from the germline V gene are LNHDA and SQIVND (reference sequence). CDR3 in DNA: TGTGCCAGTAGGACAGGGGCGTATGGCTACACCTTC. This translates into CASRTGAYGYTF.

The chain employs TRBV28 and TRBJ2-5; 8 nucleotides agree with TRBD1. Looked up from germline, CDR1 is MDHEN and CDR2 is SYDVKM. The V segment lost 6 bases and the J segment 3 bases; nucleotides outside the gene matches: 9. There are 15 residues in the CDR3. The CDR3: CASSSPGTGKETQYF. CDR3 bases: TGTGCCAGCAGCTCCCCCGGGACAGGCAAAGAGACCCAGTACTTC.

This clone was detected only once. V usage is TRBV24-1 and J usage is TRBJ2-7; 8 bases match TRBD2. The V and J ends lost 4 bases and 10 bases, in that order; junction bases with no gene match: 20. This CDR3 comprises 17 residues. Germline assignment: CDR1 KGHDR and CDR2 SFDVKD. Here the CDR3 reads CATSEPPGGGGPVEQYF. CDR3 in DNA: TGTGCCACCAGTGAACCCCCCGGGGGGGGAGGGCCTGTTGAACAGTACTTC.

This sequence joins TRBV27 and TRBJ2-3; D is ambiguous. Germline values: CDR1 MNHEY, CDR2 SMNVEV (reference sequence). The V end was cut by 3 bases, the J end by 5 bases, with 12 bases between. This CDR3 is 14 amino acids long. The CDR3 coding sequence is TGTGCCAGCAGTTTGAGGCCAACCGGAGATACGCAGTATTTT. Its translation: CASSLRPTGDTQYF.

The V and J genes are TRBV19 and TRBJ1-2, with D tentatively TRBD1 (6 bases). Trimming cost V 6 bases and J 4 bases, with 9 bases left between them. CDR1 and CDR2 from the germline V gene are LNHDA and SQIVND (reference sequence). The CDR3 is 12 residues long. The CDR3 DNA sequence: TGTGCCAGTAGCCTGACAGGCTATGGCTACACCTTC. Amino acids: CASSLTGYGYTF.

This chain connects TRBV6-5 to TRBJ1-2; 9 bases match TRBD1. Per germline, CDR1 MNHEY and CDR2 SVGAGI. The trim removed 5 bases at V and 3 bases at J, leaving 7 bases unmatched. This CDR3 has 15 residues. Written as DNA, the CDR3 is TGTGCCAGCAGTCTACTGGGACAGGGACACTATGGCTACACCTTC. Its translation: CASSLLGQGHYGYTF.

The CDR3 loop reads CASSHLPFSSGSSNTGELFF. The CDR3 coding sequence is TGTGCCAGCAGTCACCTCCCTTTTTCCAGCGGGAGCTCTAACACCGGGGAGCTGTTTTTT. The chain has TRBV6-6 and TRBJ2-2, with 8 positions matching TRBD2. CDR3 size: 20 residues. The trim removed 5 bases at V and 2 bases at J, leaving 19 bases unmatched. Germline V CDR1 and CDR2: MNHNY, SVGAGI (reference sequence).

This clone turned up a few times. The V and J genes are TRBV9 and TRBJ1-1; D not certain. The germline gives CDR1 SGDLS, CDR2 YYNGEE. The V gene lost 0 bases and the J gene lost 4 bases, with 10 bases spanning the gap. The CDR3 is 14 residues long. The CDR3 here is CASSVEIEGTEAFF. The CDR3 nucleotides are TGTGCCAGCAGCGTAGAAATTGAGGGCACTGAAGCTTTCTTT. The full variable domain, with the rest looked up from reference TRBV9 and TRBJ1-1, is DSGVTQTPKHLITATGQRVTLRCSPRSGDLSVYWYQQSLDQGLQFLIQYYNGEERAKGNILERFSAQQFPDLHSELNLSSLELGDSALYFCASSVEIEGTEAFFGQGTRLTVV.